This passage covers 26 T cell receptor beta chains from one sample sequenced in a study of blood T cells in healthy people across ages. For the second PCR, which ran for about 7 to 11 cycles, a sample-barcoded 5' primer and a J-beta primer mix were used. MiXCR, applied by TCRdb to the 5' RACE reads, yields one record per CDR3 protein. The top ten hold 7.9% of the sample, which has 1.2 million to 1.5 million distinct CDR3 sequences, around 42% seen once. Sequencing was done on a sample of blood. These receptor sequences come from a woman under 30 in good health.

This clonotype appeared a few times. The chain couples TRBV4-1 to TRBJ2-3; 9 bases match TRBD2. Germline V gene sequence: CDR1 MGHRA, CDR2 YSYEKL. This CDR3 comprises 20 residues. V gave up 3 bases and J gave up 1 base; unmatched junction bases: 17. The CDR3 reads CASSQLRTAPRLAGTDTQYF. In nucleotides, the CDR3 is TGCGCCAGCAGCCAGTTAAGAACAGCTCCCAGACTAGCGGGCACAGATACGCAGTATTTT.

The V call is TRBV6-5, the J call TRBJ2-1; TRBD2 matches at 10 bases. The J segment lost 3 bases and the V segment lost 0 bases, leaving 8 bases of the junction unmatched. CDR1 and CDR2 from the germline V gene are MNHEY and SVGAGI. The CDR3 length is 18 residues. The CDR3: CASSYSILAGLNYNEQFF. CDR3 DNA: TGTGCCAGCAGTTACTCGATACTAGCGGGACTGAACTACAATGAGCAGTTCTTC.

The rearrangement links TRBV7-2 to TRBJ2-3, with TRBD2 matching over 9 bases. Germline V CDR1 and CDR2: SGHTA, FQGNSA. This CDR3 has 18 amino acids. Losses at the gene ends were 4 bases for V and 0 bases for J; bases not matched to a gene: 11. This CDR3 reads CASSSRLADLSSTDTQYF. Here the CDR3 DNA reads TGTGCCAGCAGCTCGAGACTAGCGGACCTATCTAGCACAGATACGCAGTATTTT.

CDR3 residues: CSARDRQLAYGYTF. CDR3 sequence (DNA): TGCAGTGCTAGAGATCGTCAGTTAGCTTATGGCTACACCTTC. V usage is TRBV20-1 and J usage is TRBJ1-2, with unresolved D. CDR3 length equals 14 residues. Deletions cut 0 bases from V and 5 bases from J, with 13 bases between. Germline values: CDR1 DFQATT, CDR2 SNEGSKA (reference sequence).

The chain has TRBV25-1 and TRBJ1-4; weak D call: TRBD1 (5 bases). In germline, CDR1 is MGHDK, CDR2 SYGVNS. V lost 6 bases, J lost 10 bases, and 18 bases lay in between. This CDR3 has 14 amino acids. The CDR3 sequence: CASSWDLTDRKLFF. CDR3 DNA sequence: TGTGCCAGCAGCTGGGACCTAACGGATAGAAAACTGTTTTTT. Combining the CDR3 with reference TRBV25-1 and TRBJ1-4 gives the whole variable domain EADIYQTPRYLVIGTGKKITLECSQTMGHDKMYWYQQDPGMELHLIHYSYGVNSTEKGDLSSESTVSRIRTEHFPLTLESARPSHTSQYLCASSWDLTDRKLFFGSGTQLSVL.

This clonotype was detected only a few times. The chain uses TRBV20-1 and TRBJ2-1; 11 nucleotides align to TRBD2. The length of the CDR3 is 13 residues. V trimming: 7 bases; J trimming: 7 bases; junction bases outside the gene matches: 6. CDR1 and CDR2 from the germline V gene are DFQATT and SNEGSKA (reference sequence). The CDR3 nucleotides read TGCAGTGTTAGCGGGGGGGCGGTTAATGAGCAGTTCTTC. It specifies CSVSGGAVNEQFF.

This chain connects TRBV11-2 to TRBJ2-1, with D possibly matching TRBD1 (6 bases). Germline V gene data show CDR1 as SGHAT and CDR2 as FQNNGV. Trimming pared 3 bases from V and 0 bases from J, leaving 12 bases between. The CDR3 covers 16 residues. In DNA form, the CDR3 reads TGTGCCAGCAGCTTCGAGACAGGACCCTCCTACAATGAGCAGTTCTTC. This encodes CASSFETGPSYNEQFF.

The J gene is TRBJ2-4, the V gene TRBV6-1, with D maybe TRBD1 (6 bases). Trimming shortened V by 4 bases and J by 7 bases, and 14 bases separated the two germline ends. Per the germline V gene, CDR1 is MNHNS and CDR2 is SASEGT. The CDR3 has 14 residues. CDR3 residues: CASSAAGAANIQYF. DNA for the CDR3: TGTGCCAGCAGTGCTGCAGGGGCGGCTAACATTCAGTACTTC.

J is TRBJ2-3 and V is TRBV11-2; D not certain. Germline loops: CDR1 SGHAT, CDR2 FQNNGV. The CDR3 totals 15 residues. The germline V and J ends were trimmed by 5 bases and 2 bases, with 14 bases remaining between them. The CDR3 reads CASSAKAPATDTQYF. DNA of the CDR3: TGTGCCAGCAGCGCGAAGGCCCCGGCCACAGATACGCAGTATTTT.

The rearrangement links TRBV5-1 to TRBJ2-7; possibly TRBD1 for D (7 bases). Germline CDR1 reads SGHRS; CDR2 reads YFSETQ. V gave up 0 bases and J gave up 7 bases, with 20 bases separating them. CDR3 length: 16 amino acids. CDR3 sequence (DNA): TGCGCCAGCAGCTTGGGCGGGACAGATCGAAACAATGAGCAGTACTTC. Translation gives CASSLGGTDRNNEQYF.

The V call is TRBV6-1, the J call TRBJ2-2, with D uncertain. Germline-derived CDR1 and CDR2 are MNHNS and SASEGT. The CDR3 is made up of 12 amino acids. The V end lost 4 bases, the J end lost 6 bases, and 6 bases lay between the germline ends. CDR3 region: CASSVLAGELFF. The CDR3 DNA is TGTGCCAGCAGTGTCCTGGCCGGGGAGCTGTTTTTT.

This clonotype occurred a few times. The chain recombines TRBV12-5 with TRBJ1-4; D is possibly TRBD1 (5 bases). This CDR3 comprises 17 residues. Trimming shortened V by 3 bases and J by 1 base, and 15 bases separated the two germline ends. Germline V lookup: CDR1 LGHNT, CDR2 FRNRAP. The CDR3 bases are TGTGCTAGTGGTTTTATGCAGGAGAGGGGAACTAATGAAAAACTGTTTTTT. Amino acid sequence: CASGFMQERGTNEKLFF.

V usage is TRBV27 and J usage is TRBJ2-7, with D perhaps matching TRBD1 (6 bases). CDR3 length equals 15 residues. V was shortened by 5 bases and J by 2 bases, with 16 bases between the two germline ends. The germline CDR1 and CDR2 sequences are MNHEY and SMNVEV (reference sequence). The CDR3 sequence is CASSPRGGHPYEQYF. In nucleotides, the CDR3 is TGTGCCAGCAGTCCGCGTGGGGGCCATCCCTACGAGCAGTACTTC.

V gene TRBV7-2 combines with J gene TRBJ2-6, with no clear D. The germline V gene has CDR1 SGHTA and CDR2 FQGNSA. V was shortened by 1 base and J by 4 bases, with 8 bases between the two germline ends. The CDR3 loop spans 15 amino acids. The CDR3 DNA is TGTGCCAGCAGCTTAGAGGTTGGAGGGGCCAACGTCCTGACTTTC. Residues: CASSLEVGGANVLTF.

The V and J genes are TRBV7-9 and TRBJ1-2; 8 bases are a match to TRBD1. Germline CDR1 and CDR2: SEHNR and FQNEAQ (reference sequence). CDR3 length: 15 amino acids. V shed 3 bases, J shed 6 bases, and the junction held 9 bases outside the gene matches. The DNA of the CDR3 is TGTGCCAGCAGCTTCTACCAGGGGGCTACCAATGGCTACACCTTC. This gives the protein CASSFYQGATNGYTF.

This sequence joins TRBV4-1 and TRBJ2-1, with TRBD1 matching 7 bases. The V and J ends lost 4 bases and 2 bases, in that order; junction bases with no gene match: 2. CDR1 and CDR2 (germline): MGHRA, YSYEKL. The CDR3 runs 14 residues. For the CDR3, the DNA is TGCGCCAGCAGCCCGACAGGGACCTACAATGAGCAGTTCTTC. It translates to CASSPTGTYNEQFF.

This chain joins TRBV10-1 and TRBJ2-3; tentative D call: TRBD2 (6 bases). Germline V lookup: CDR1 WNHNN, CDR2 SYGVQD (reference sequence). The CDR3 runs 13 residues. The germline V and J ends were trimmed by 10 bases and 2 bases, with 13 bases remaining between them. CDR3 sequence: CATAGSFTDTQYF. Here the CDR3 DNA reads TGCGCCACCGCGGGATCCTTCACAGATACGCAGTATTTT.

The rearrangement uses TRBV2 and TRBJ2-5; D is perhaps TRBD1 (5 bases). The J call could be wrong; TRBJ2-7 is a better fit for the DNA end. The CDR3 has 13 amino acids. The V gene's germline CDR1 is SNHLY and CDR2 FYNNEI. The DNA of the CDR3 is TGTGCCAGCTTGGGGCAGGGTGTGTACGAGCAGTACTTC. Protein sequence: CASLGQGVYEQYF.

A remark on this clonotype: Mismatch with germline at one junction end may stem from a read error. V usage is TRBV9 and J usage is TRBJ2-7; D may be TRBD1 or TRBD2 (6 bases each). The CDR3 covers 13 residues. In germline, CDR1 is SGDLS, CDR2 YYNGEE. The CDR3, as DNA: TGTGCCAGCAGCGTAGGACAGGACTACGAGCGGTACTTC. Residues: CASSVGQDYERYF.

The sample holds a few counts of this clonotype. The V call is TRBV27, the J call TRBJ2-7; D unresolved. Germline V CDR1 and CDR2: MNHEY, SMNVEV (reference sequence). Between the trimmed V and J ends, which lost 7 bases and 1 base, there was a span of 14 bases. The CDR3 extends over 14 amino acids. This CDR3 is CASIIDHLSYEQYF. CDR3 DNA: TGTGCCAGCATTATAGACCACCTATCCTACGAGCAGTACTTC.

The chain couples TRBV7-9 to TRBJ2-3, with 7 bases lining up with TRBD2. Germline CDR1 reads SEHNR; CDR2 reads FQNEAQ (reference sequence). The V segment lost 1 base and the J segment 2 bases; nucleotides outside the gene matches: 12. This CDR3 has 18 residues. CDR3 region: CASSLVTPLARYTDTQYF. The CDR3 DNA follows: TGTGCCAGCAGCTTAGTTACCCCACTAGCGAGGTACACAGATACGCAGTATTTT.

The chain joins TRBV2 to TRBJ1-1; no clear D. Germline V lookup: CDR1 SNHLY, CDR2 FYNNEI. The CDR3 consists of 15 residues. The V end lost 4 bases, the J end lost 2 bases, and 14 bases lay between the germline ends. The CDR3 region has the DNA TGTGCCAGCAGTGGAAAAACGGCAGGAAACACTGAAGCTTTCTTT. Translating gives CASSGKTAGNTEAFF.

This clonotype was observed a handful of times. The chain has TRBV4-1 and TRBJ2-7; 7 bases align to TRBD1. Per the germline V gene, CDR1 is MGHRA and CDR2 is YSYEKL. The CDR3 loop spans 14 amino acids. V shed 0 bases, J shed 4 bases, and the junction held 3 bases outside the gene matches. This chain's CDR3 is CASSQEGQAYEQYF. In DNA form, the CDR3 reads TGCGCCAGCAGCCAAGAAGGACAGGCGTACGAGCAGTACTTC.

V and J are TRBV20-1 and TRBJ2-5, with TRBD2 identical over 7 bases. CDR1 and CDR2 (germline): DFQATT, SNEGSKA (reference sequence). V was clipped by 5 bases and J by 2 bases; unmatched bases: 11. The CDR3 loop spans 15 amino acids. CDR3: CSARGSRGVQETQYF. In nucleotides, the CDR3 is TGCAGTGCTCGCGGTAGCCGGGGGGTACAAGAGACCCAGTACTTC.

At least ten counts were recorded for this clonotype. The chain recombines TRBV2 with TRBJ2-3; D may be TRBD1 (5 bases). V was cut by 4 bases and J by 7 bases, with 15 bases left in between. The germline V gene has CDR1 SNHLY and CDR2 FYNNEI. The CDR3 covers 14 residues. CDR3 sequence: CASSAAAGPYTQYF. CDR3 nucleotides: TGTGCCAGCAGTGCGGCGGCAGGGCCGTATACGCAGTATTTT.

The chain employs TRBV20-1 and TRBJ2-3; D is unresolved. The V and J ends lost 4 bases and 0 bases respectively, with 8 bases between them. CDR3 size: 13 residues. The germline gives CDR1 DFQATT, CDR2 SNEGSKA (reference sequence). CDR3 nucleotide sequence: TGCAGTGCTACCGATGGCAGCACAGATACGCAGTATTTT. Translation gives CSATDGSTDTQYF.